One sample yielded the 11 T cell receptor beta chains listed below, sequenced in a study of T cell responses to AZD1222 COVID-19 vaccine. The assay was immunoSEQ multiplex PCR, and TCRdb's table has in-frame clones only and misses some. Of about 220,000 clones in the sample, about 92% were seen once. Specimen: peripheral blood, collected on day 0 of MenACWY control vaccination. The receptors derive from an adult in good health.

The chain employs TRBV6-5 and TRBJ1-3, with 8 bases lining up with TRBD1. Germline V gene data show CDR1 as MNHEY and CDR2 as SVGAGI. The CDR3 contains 15 residues. This chain's CDR3 is CASRQGHYSGNTIYF. DNA of the CDR3: TGTGCTTCGCGACAGGGGCACTACTCTGGAAACACCATATATTTT.

This chain connects TRBV6-5 to TRBJ1-2; 7 nucleotides match TRBD1. V gave up 11 bases and J gave up 10 bases; unmatched junction bases: 16. CDR1 and CDR2 from the germline V gene are MNHEY and SVGAGI. This CDR3 spans 13 amino acids. This CDR3 reads CAGGIGGGEDYTF. In DNA form, the CDR3 reads TGTGCCGGAGGAATAGGAGGGGGCGAAGACTACACCTTC.

Comment on this clone: This same CDR3 is encoded by further DNA sequences in the sample. V and J are TRBV6-5 and TRBJ1-1, with D possibly being TRBD1 (6 bases). CDR1 MNHEY and CDR2 SVGAGI come from the germline V gene. The CDR3 spans 13 residues. With 5 bases removed from V and 2 bases from J, the gap between germline ends came to 9 bases. The chain's CDR3 is CASSQTGNTEAFF. CDR3 nucleotides: TGTGCCAGCAGTCAGACAGGTAACACTGAAGCTTTCTTT.

J is TRBJ2-2 and V is TRBV7-7; D gene uncertain. Germline V gene sequence: CDR1 SSHAT, CDR2 FNYEAQ (reference sequence). The CDR3 totals 16 residues. Trimming stripped 5 bases from V and 4 bases from J, with 17 bases between. The CDR3 loop reads CASSPLVLTATGELFF. Here the CDR3 DNA reads TGTGCCAGCAGCCCATTAGTTTTAACAGCCACCGGGGAGCTGTTTTTT.

Notes on this clone: The same CDR3 can be traced to other DNA sequences in this sample. The chain links TRBV18 to TRBJ2-7; perhaps TRBD2 as D (6 bases). Germline CDR1 KGHSH, CDR2 LQKENI. V was clipped by 3 bases and J by 2 bases, with 11 bases between them. The CDR3 consists of 14 residues. The CDR3 region has the DNA TGTGCCAGCTCACCCGGGACGGGAGCCTACGAGCAGTACTTC. Translating gives CASSPGTGAYEQYF.

This chain links TRBV10-1 with TRBJ2-4; 10 nucleotides match TRBD2. The V gene end was trimmed by 7 bases and the J gene end by 7 bases; junction bases not matched to a gene: 10. The CDR3 sequence is 15 residues long. CDR1 is WNHNN and CDR2 is SYGVQD in the germline V gene (reference sequence). DNA of the CDR3: TGCGCCAGCATCCGAATAGCGGGGGGAGTGAACATTCAGTACTTC. Translated: CASIRIAGGVNIQYF.

The chain uses TRBV6-2 or TRBV6-3 and TRBJ1-1; D not certain. Germline loops: CDR1 MNHEY, CDR2 SVGEGT. CDR3 length: 13 residues. The V end was cut by 4 bases, the J end by 1 base, with 7 bases between. CDR3 sequence: CASSSITNTEAFF. Here the CDR3 DNA reads TGTGCCAGCAGTTCTATTACGAACACTGAAGCTTTCTTT.

The chain recombines TRBV11-2 with TRBJ2-7; 8 positions match TRBD2. V lost 1 base to trimming and J lost 1 base; unmatched junction nucleotides: 3. Germline V lookup: CDR1 SGHAT, CDR2 FQNNGV. The CDR3 covers 15 residues. The CDR3: CASSLAAGGSYEQYF. CDR3 in DNA: TGTGCCAGCAGCTTAGCGGCGGGGGGTTCCTACGAGCAGTACTTC.

This clone was seen a few times. The J gene is TRBJ1-5, the V gene TRBV11-2; the D is unclear. Trimming pared 1 base from V and 5 bases from J, leaving 6 bases between. The CDR3 extends over 13 amino acids. CDR1 SGHAT and CDR2 FQNNGV come from the germline V gene. The CDR3, as DNA: TGTGCCAGCAGCTTAGGGGAGTATCAGCCCCAGCATTTT. Amino acids: CASSLGEYQPQHF.

V usage is TRBV14 and J usage is TRBJ1-1; 7 nucleotides match TRBD1. V lost 3 bases, J lost 3 bases, and 13 bases stayed unmatched. The CDR3 runs to 17 residues. Germline-derived CDR1 and CDR2 are SGHDN and FVKESK. The CDR3 sequence: CASSHGTLYRGDTEAFF. Written as DNA, the CDR3 is TGTGCCAGCAGCCACGGGACCCTATACAGGGGAGACACTGAAGCTTTCTTT.

The CDR3 spells CASSEIGETQYF. In nucleotides, the CDR3 is TGTGCCAGCAGTGAAATAGGGGAGACCCAGTACTTC. The rearrangement joins TRBV6-1 to TRBJ2-5; the D is unclear. The CDR3 consists of 12 residues. The V gene's germline CDR1 is MNHNS and CDR2 SASEGT. Trimming stripped 2 bases from V and 5 bases from J, with 6 bases between.